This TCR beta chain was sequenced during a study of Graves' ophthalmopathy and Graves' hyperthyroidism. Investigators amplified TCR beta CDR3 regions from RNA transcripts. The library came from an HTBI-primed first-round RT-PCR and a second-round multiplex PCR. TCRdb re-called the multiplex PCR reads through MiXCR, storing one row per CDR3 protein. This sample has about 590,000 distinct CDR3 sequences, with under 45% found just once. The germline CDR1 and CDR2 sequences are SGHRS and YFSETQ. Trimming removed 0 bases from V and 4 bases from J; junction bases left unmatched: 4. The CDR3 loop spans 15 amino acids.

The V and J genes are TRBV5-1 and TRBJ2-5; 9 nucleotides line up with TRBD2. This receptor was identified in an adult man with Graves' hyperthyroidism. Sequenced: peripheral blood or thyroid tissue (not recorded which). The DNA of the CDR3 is TGCGCCAGCAGCTTGGTTAGCGGGAGCGGAGAGACCCAGTACTTC. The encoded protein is CASSLVSGSGETQYF.